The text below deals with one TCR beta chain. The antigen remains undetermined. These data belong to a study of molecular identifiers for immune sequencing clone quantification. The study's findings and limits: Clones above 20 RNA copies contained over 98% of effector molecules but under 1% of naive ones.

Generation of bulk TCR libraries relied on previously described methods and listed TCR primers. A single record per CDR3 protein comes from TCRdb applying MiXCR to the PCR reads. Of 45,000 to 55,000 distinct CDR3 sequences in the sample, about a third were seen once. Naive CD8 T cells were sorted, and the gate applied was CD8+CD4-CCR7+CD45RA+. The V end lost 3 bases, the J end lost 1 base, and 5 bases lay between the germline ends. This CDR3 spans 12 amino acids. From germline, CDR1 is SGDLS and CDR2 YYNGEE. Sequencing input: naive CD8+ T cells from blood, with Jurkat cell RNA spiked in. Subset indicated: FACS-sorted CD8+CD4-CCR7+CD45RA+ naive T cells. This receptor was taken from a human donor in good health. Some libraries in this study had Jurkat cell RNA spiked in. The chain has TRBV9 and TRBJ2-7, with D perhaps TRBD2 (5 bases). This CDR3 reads CASSGGSYEQYF. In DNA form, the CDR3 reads TGTGCCAGCAGCGGAGGGTCCTACGAGCAGTACTTC.